This T cell receptor (beta chain) comes out of a study of molecular identifiers for immune sequencing clone quantification. Study at large: Replicates involved a five-way split of RNA from roughly 21,000 or 96,000 naive CD8 cells, with sequencing of four.

Germline V gives CDR1 MNHNY, CDR2 SVGAGI (reference sequence). V gave up 2 bases and J gave up 3 bases, with 5 bases separating them. The CDR3 is 12 amino acids. A note on this clonotype: Its antigen is still unknown.

One entry per CDR3 protein results from TCRdb running MiXCR on the PCR reads. The sample comprises tens of thousands of distinct CDR3 sequences, around 34% of which are singletons, and less than 5% rests with the top ten. Study conclusions and caveats: In naive cells, under 1% of molecules belonged to clones above 20 RNA copies, against over 97% in effector cells. In cases of identical TCR molecules sharing a barcode, highly expanded clone sizes could be underestimated.

The TCR sequence derives from a human donor in good health. Some libraries in this study had Jurkat cell RNA spiked in. The sequenced sample consisted of naive CD8+ T cells from blood, with Jurkat cell RNA spiked in. Subset indicated: FACS-sorted CD8+CD4-CCR7+CD45RA+ naive T cells. This chain links TRBV6-6 with TRBJ2-7; no definite D call. The CDR3 DNA follows: TGTGCCAGCAGTTACGGAGTCTACGAGCAGTACTTC. Residues: CASSYGVYEQYF.